The clone carrying this T cell receptor (beta chain) was counted only a few times. The record originates from a study of OX40 agonist ivuxolimab in advanced cancers. Study at large: Patients took ivuxolimab, an agonistic anti-OX40 (CD134) antibody.

The CDR3 sequence is 12 residues long. V was trimmed by 8 bases and J by 10 bases, leaving 12 bases between them. Germline V gene lookup returns CDR1 MNHEY and CDR2 SMNVEV (reference sequence). Assay: immunoSEQ multiplex PCR; the TCRdb copy retains only in-frame clones and omits some. The data hold about 58,000 clones, with approximately 82% observed a single time. The sequenced sample was CD4+ or CD8+ T cells sorted from blood, obtained in a trial of the OX40 agonist ivuxolimab. The sequence was collected from an adult with an advanced solid tumor such as melanoma, head and neck, liver or kidney cancer. The chain has TRBV27 and TRBJ1-6, with D tentatively TRBD1 (6 bases). CDR3 loop: CASGRDTSPLHF. The CDR3 nucleotides are TGTGCCAGCGGCCGGGACACATCACCCCTCCACTTT.